Listed below are T cell receptor beta chains from one sample, sequenced in a study of T cells in narcolepsy. The table came from immunoSEQ multiplex PCR; TCRdb's copy has only in-frame clones and leaves some out. Among some 32,000 clones listed, roughly 79% were seen once. Sequencing was done on a sample of memory (CD45RA-) CD4+ T cells from blood. All receptors come from a human donor in good health. Both conserved end residues are part of each CDR3. D genes are given only for firm matches. Size is stated for part of the rows, as once, few or many counts, or as a class when the clone is expanded.

V gene: TRBV11-3; clone size: NA; D gene: TRBD2; J gene: TRBJ2-1; CDR3 protein: CASSSGLSGGNEQFF; CDR3 DNA: TGTGCCAGCAGCTCCGGACTCTCGGGAGGGAATGAGCAGTTCTTC
V gene: TRBV7-2; clone size: NA; D gene: TRBD1; J gene: TRBJ2-4; CDR3 protein: CATSRGQGSGAKNIQYF; CDR3 DNA: TGTGCCACTTCAAGGGGACAGGGATCAGGAGCCAAAAACATTCAGTACTTC
V gene: TRBV23-1; clone size: NA; D gene: TRBD1; J gene: TRBJ2-1; CDR3 protein: CASHDRAISRDEQFF; CDR3 DNA: TGCGCCAGCCACGACAGGGCGATATCTAGAGATGAGCAGTTCTTC
V gene: TRBV7-2; clone size: few; D gene: NA; J gene: TRBJ2-1; CDR3 protein: CASSLAPGPSNEQFF; CDR3 DNA: TGTGCCAGCAGCTTAGCGCCGGGACCTTCCAATGAGCAGTTCTTC
V gene: TRBV10-3; clone size: NA; D gene: NA; J gene: TRBJ2-3; CDR3 protein: CATGVADTQYF; CDR3 DNA: TGTGCCACGGGGGTGGCAGATACGCAGTATTTT
V gene: TRBV5-1; clone size: once; D gene: NA; J gene: TRBJ2-7; CDR3 protein: CANSLATGSYEQYF; CDR3 DNA: TGCGCCAACAGCTTGGCCACTGGCTCCTACGAGCAGTACTTC
V gene: TRBV4-1; clone size: NA; D gene: NA; J gene: TRBJ2-7; CDR3 protein: CASSQVGTLSEQYF; CDR3 DNA: TGCGCCAGCAGCCAAGTCGGTACCCTGAGCGAGCAGTACTTC
V gene: TRBV19; clone size: few; D gene: TRBD1; J gene: TRBJ2-7; CDR3 protein: CASRDRGTYEQYF; CDR3 DNA: TGTGCCAGTCGGGACAGGGGCACCTACGAGCAGTACTTC
V gene: TRBV10-3; clone size: few; D gene: NA; J gene: TRBJ1-2; CDR3 protein: CAISEYRENYGYTF; CDR3 DNA: TGTGCCATCAGTGAGTATCGGGAGAACTATGGCTACACCTTC
V gene: TRBV2; clone size: once; D gene: NA; J gene: TRBJ1-2; CDR3 protein: CASSGTGSGIAGYTF; CDR3 DNA: TGTGCCAGCAGCGGAACGGGGTCAGGGATTGCGGGCTACACCTTC
V gene: TRBV19; clone size: NA; D gene: TRBD1; J gene: TRBJ1-2; CDR3 protein: CVPPGGDRDYGYTF; CDR3 DNA: TGTGTCCCCCCTGGGGGAGACAGGGACTACGGCTACACCTTC
V gene: TRBV9; clone size: NA; D gene: TRBD2; J gene: TRBJ2-7; CDR3 protein: CASSPGGLADYEQYF; CDR3 DNA: TGTGCCAGCAGCCCTGGGGGACTAGCGGACTACGAGCAGTACTTC
V gene: TRBV28; clone size: NA; D gene: TRBD1; J gene: TRBJ1-5; CDR3 protein: CASTIRQGGNQPQHF; CDR3 DNA: TGTGCCAGCACGATACGACAGGGCGGCAATCAGCCCCAGCATTTT
V gene: TRBV18; clone size: once; D gene: TRBD1; J gene: TRBJ1-3; CDR3 protein: CASSPTRTGGSSGNTIYF; CDR3 DNA: TGTGCCAGCTCTCCTACTCGGACAGGCGGTAGCTCTGGAAACACCATATATTTT
V gene: TRBV6-1; clone size: NA; D gene: NA; J gene: TRBJ1-3; CDR3 protein: CASSQGHTIYF; CDR3 DNA: TGTGCCAGCAGTCAGGGACACACCATATATTTT
V gene: TRBV14; clone size: NA; D gene: TRBD2; J gene: TRBJ2-1; CDR3 protein: CASSLFTSGKGEQFF; CDR3 DNA: TGTGCCAGCAGCCTATTCACTAGCGGGAAAGGTGAGCAGTTCTTC
V gene: TRBV5-6; clone size: few; D gene: TRBD1; J gene: TRBJ1-4; CDR3 protein: CASSRRPGGDEKLFF; CDR3 DNA: TGTGCCAGCAGCCGCCGGCCAGGGGGCGATGAAAAACTGTTTTTT
V gene: TRBV7-7; clone size: NA; D gene: NA; J gene: TRBJ2-7; CDR3 protein: CASSLSLSYEQYF; CDR3 DNA: TGTGCCAGCAGCCTAAGCCTCTCCTACGAGCAGTACTTC
V gene: TRBV21-1; clone size: NA; D gene: NA; J gene: TRBJ2-1; CDR3 protein: CASSRDRRHEQFF; CDR3 DNA: TGTGCCAGCAGCAGGGACCGCCGCCATGAGCAGTTCTTC
V gene: TRBV18; clone size: NA; D gene: NA; J gene: TRBJ1-3; CDR3 protein: CASSPEHSGNTIYF; CDR3 DNA: TGTGCCAGCTCACCAGAACACTCTGGAAACACCATATATTTT
V gene: TRBV5-8; clone size: NA; D gene: NA; J gene: TRBJ1-5; CDR3 protein: CASSLGSKDGQPQHF; CDR3 DNA: TGTGCCAGCTCTTTGGGCAGCAAAGATGGGCAGCCCCAGCATTTT
V gene: TRBV30; clone size: NA; D gene: NA; J gene: TRBJ1-4; CDR3 protein: CAWSAGGPSGFF; CDR3 DNA: TGTGCCTGGAGTGCCGGGGGACCCTCAGGATTTTTT
V gene: TRBV6-1; clone size: NA; D gene: NA; J gene: TRBJ1-5; CDR3 protein: CASSELNRLDQPQHF; CDR3 DNA: TGTGCCAGCAGTGAACTGAACCGATTAGATCAGCCCCAGCATTTT
V gene: TRBV13; clone size: NA; D gene: NA; J gene: TRBJ2-3; CDR3 protein: CASSQPTGLALPDTQYF; CDR3 DNA: TGTGCCAGCAGCCAACCTACAGGGCTAGCGTTACCCGATACGCAGTATTTT
V gene: TRBV18; clone size: few; D gene: NA; J gene: TRBJ1-4; CDR3 protein: CASSPPNGEAELFF; CDR3 DNA: TGTGCCAGCTCACCACCAAATGGGGAGGCGGAACTGTTTTTT
V gene: TRBV5-8; clone size: NA; D gene: TRBD2; J gene: TRBJ2-1; CDR3 protein: CASSSGGRREGRYNEQFF; CDR3 DNA: TGTGCCAGCAGCTCTGGGGGCAGACGGGAGGGCCGTTACAATGAGCAGTTCTTC